Presented here are 17 T cell receptor beta chains from one specimen sequenced in a study of human T cells and chemical hapten exposure. Time point in this sample: healthy volunteer bleed at 2 weeks. Total RNA extraction was carried out from unfractionated whole blood. One entry per CDR3 protein results from TCRdb running MiXCR on the RACE reads. The sample holds around 130,000 distinct CDR3 sequences; approximately 9.5% are singletons and the top ten take about 1.8%. Sample: whole blood. All receptors derive from a male donor in good health. Some clones in this sample may be carry-over from other donors' samples.

There are many counts of this clonotype. V and J are TRBV12-3 or TRBV12-4 and TRBJ2-7, with 8 bases that match TRBD2. The CDR3 spans 16 residues. The trim removed 5 bases at V and 2 bases at J, leaving 11 bases unmatched. In nucleotides, the CDR3 is TGTGCCAGCAGTCCTAGGACTAGCCTTAGTACCTACGAGCAGTACTTC. Translating it yields CASSPRTSLSTYEQYF.

This clonotype has a handful of counts. The J gene is TRBJ2-2, the V gene TRBV5-5, with D possibly being TRBD1 or TRBD2 (5 bases each). CDR3 length: 16 amino acids. Germline CDR1 and CDR2: SGHKS and YYEKEE (reference sequence). V was clipped by 4 bases and J by 0 bases, with 13 bases between them. CDR3 coding DNA: TGTGCCAGCAGCCCCGGACGGGGCTCGAACACCGGGGAGCTGTTTTTT. Protein: CASSPGRGSNTGELFF.

This clonotype was counted ten times or more. V and J are TRBV14 and TRBJ2-1; 7 bases agree with TRBD1. CDR1 and CDR2 from the germline V gene are SGHDN and FVKESK. The CDR3 has 14 amino acids. The V gene end was trimmed by 2 bases and the J gene end by 10 bases; junction bases not matched to a gene: 8. The DNA for the CDR3 is TGTGCCAGCAGCCAAAACAATTACAGGGGCGAGCAGTTCTTC. Translation gives CASSQNNYRGEQFF.

The rearrangement links TRBV10-1 to TRBJ2-7; no clear D. This CDR3 contains 15 residues. Germline lookup yields CDR1 WNHNN and CDR2 SYGVQD (reference sequence). V lost 0 bases to trimming and J lost 0 bases, with 9 bases between them. This CDR3 is CASSESGGRSYEQYF. DNA of the CDR3: TGCGCCAGCAGTGAGTCGGGCGGTCGCTCCTACGAGCAGTACTTC.

The J gene is TRBJ1-4, the V gene TRBV20-1; perhaps TRBD1 as D (6 bases). V was trimmed by 6 bases and J by 7 bases, leaving 18 bases between them. There are 14 residues in the CDR3. Germline loops: CDR1 DFQATT, CDR2 SNEGSKA (reference sequence). Here the CDR3 reads CSAITGSPIEKLFF. The CDR3 DNA reads as TGCAGTGCAATCACAGGGTCTCCTATTGAAAAACTGTTTTTT.

This clonotype was recorded at least ten times. The chain couples TRBV30 to TRBJ1-1; D uncertain. The CDR3 is made up of 13 amino acids. Trimming cost V 0 bases and J 4 bases, with 9 bases left between them. CDR1 and CDR2 from the germline V gene are GTSNPN and SVGIG (reference sequence). Written as DNA, the CDR3 is TGTGCCTGGAGTGTAGCGGGCTTCACTGAAGCTTTCTTT. Protein sequence: CAWSVAGFTEAFF.

This clonotype was counted many times. V usage is TRBV7-2 and J usage is TRBJ2-5; 9 positions match TRBD2. V gave up 8 bases and J gave up 2 bases; unmatched junction bases: 9. This CDR3 has 15 amino acids. The germline V gene has CDR1 SGHTA and CDR2 FQGNSA. The CDR3 nucleotides read TGTGCCAGCCTCAAGGAGGCGGGGGGGCAAGAGACCCAGTACTTC. It codes for CASLKEAGGQETQYF.

This clonotype appeared many times. The chain combines TRBV7-9 with TRBJ2-1; 10 bases are shared with TRBD2. V lost 2 bases and J lost 6; bases outside the gene matches: 7. This CDR3 is 16 amino acids long. Germline V gene sequence: CDR1 SEHNR, CDR2 FQNEAQ (reference sequence). The CDR3 is CASSLKLAGEGNEQFF. In nucleotides, the CDR3 is TGTGCCAGCAGCTTAAAGCTAGCGGGAGAGGGCAATGAGCAGTTCTTC. Full variable domain (outside the CDR3, taken from reference TRBV7-9 and TRBJ2-1): DTGVSQNPRHKITKRGQNVTFRCDPISEHNRLYWYRQTLGQGPEFLTYFQNEAQLEKSRLLSDRFSAERPKGSFSTLEIQRTEQGDSAMYLCASSLKLAGEGNEQFFGPGTRLTVL.

At least ten counts were recorded for this clonotype. This sequence joins TRBV12-3 or TRBV12-4 and TRBJ2-3, with TRBD1 identical over 8 bases. The V and J ends lost 4 bases and 6 bases, in that order; junction bases with no gene match: 12. This CDR3 is built from 16 residues. The CDR3 loop is CASSSYPTGESDTQYF. The CDR3 coding sequence is TGTGCCAGCAGTTCTTACCCGACAGGGGAGTCTGATACGCAGTATTTT.

This clonotype was seen many times. J is TRBJ2-1 and V is TRBV9; 9 nucleotides agree with TRBD2. The germline CDR1 and CDR2 sequences are SGDLS and YYNGEE. V shed 4 bases and J 9 bases; nucleotides not matched to a gene: 14. The CDR3 totals 16 residues. In nucleotides, the CDR3 is TGTGCCAGCAGCCCGGAGGGGGTAGCGGGAGAGGTTGAGCAGTTCTTC. Residues: CASSPEGVAGEVEQFF.

This clonotype has more than one count but fewer than ten. The chain employs TRBV10-3 and TRBJ2-3, with 9 bases lining up with TRBD1. Germline V CDR1 and CDR2: ENHRY, SYGVKD. The junction had 7 bases not matched to a gene; V was cut back by 10 bases and J by 2 bases. CDR3 length: 14 amino acids. The CDR3 region is CATRGTGITDTQYF. The CDR3 DNA is TGTGCCACCCGGGGGACAGGGATCACAGATACGCAGTATTTT.

In this sample, this clonotype turned up a few times. This chain joins TRBV3-1 and TRBJ2-7; 11 nucleotides match TRBD1. Trimming cost V 1 base and J 0 bases; bases outside gene matches: 2. This CDR3 region has 16 residues. Germline-derived CDR1 and CDR2 are LGHDT and YNNKEL (reference sequence). The chain's CDR3 is CASSQGTGGFSYEQYF. The CDR3 DNA sequence: TGTGCCAGCAGCCAAGGGACAGGGGGCTTCTCCTACGAGCAGTACTTC.

In this sample, this clonotype turned up many times. As DNA, the CDR3 is TGTGCCAGCAGTCGTGATAGCGGGGGGCTTAGAGGGACAGATACGCAGTATTTT. This translates into CASSRDSGGLRGTDTQYF. This rearrangement joins TRBV6-2 or TRBV6-3 to TRBJ2-3, with 10 bases aligning to TRBD2. Germline CDR1 is MNHEY and CDR2 is SVGEGT. V lost 5 bases, J lost 3 bases, and 14 bases stayed unmatched. CDR3 length: 18 residues.

The sample holds many counts of this clonotype. The J gene is TRBJ2-7, the V gene TRBV20-1; 9 bases fit TRBD1. From germline, CDR1 is DFQATT and CDR2 SNEGSKA (reference sequence). With V trimmed by 1 base and J by 4 bases, 5 bases remained unmatched. CDR3 length: 14 residues. DNA for the CDR3: TGCAGTGCTAGAGCGGGGGACAGGGATTACGAGCAGTACTTC. Translating it yields CSARAGDRDYEQYF.

This clonotype was observed many times. The rearrangement uses TRBV2 and TRBJ2-3, with D possibly TRBD1 on 6 matching bases. Germline V gene lookup returns CDR1 SNHLY and CDR2 FYNNEI. This CDR3 is 15 amino acids long. Trimming left V 5 bases short and J 1 base short, with 13 bases between. The CDR3 DNA follows: TGTGCCAGCAGTATAAGGGCAGGGGGCACAGATACGCAGTATTTT. Protein sequence: CASSIRAGGTDTQYF.

The chain carries TRBV7-2 and TRBJ1-3, with D possibly matching TRBD1 (6 bases). V was clipped by 4 bases and J by 4 bases, with 11 bases between them. The CDR3 extends over 14 amino acids. CDR1 and CDR2 from the germline V gene are SGHTA and FQGNSA. CDR3 protein: CASSSGGPGNTIYF. The CDR3 coding sequence is TGTGCCAGCAGCTCCGGGGGCCCAGGAAACACCATATATTTT. The full variable domain, with the rest looked up from reference TRBV7-2 and TRBJ1-3, is GAGVSQSPSNKVTEKGKDVELRCDPISGHTALYWYRQSLGQGLEFLIYFQGNSAPDKSGLPSDRFSAERTGGSVSTLTIQRTQQEDSAVYLCASSSGGPGNTIYFGEGSWLTVV.

The sample holds a few counts of this clonotype. The chain links TRBV7-9 to TRBJ2-1; D is unclear. The CDR3 is made up of 15 amino acids. From germline, CDR1 is SEHNR and CDR2 FQNEAQ (reference sequence). Trimming shortened V by 5 bases and J by 8 bases, and 19 bases separated the two germline ends. In DNA form, the CDR3 reads TGTGCCAGCAGCCCGACGGGCGAAGCCAGCGATGAGCAGTTCTTC. Its protein is CASSPTGEASDEQFF.